This is a list of T cell receptor beta chains from one sample in a study of blood T cell repertoires in COVID-19. TCRdb's copy holds only in-frame clones and misses some; the assay was immunoSEQ multiplex PCR. The table has 150,000 to 200,000 clones, 85% to 90% seen once. Specimen: peripheral blood. These receptors were obtained from an elderly woman in a cohort sampled during active or convalescent COVID-19. CDR3s leave out the opening cysteine and the closing phenylalanine or tryptophan.

>17|TRBV5-1
ASSFNLPRISANTGELF
>17|TRBV4-1
ASSRTGRGISSGANVLT
>13|TRBV7-2
ASSPDRDPTGELF
>15|TRBV7-2
ASSLPRSVGGTDTQY
>13|TRBV6-5
ASSLVLAGYNEQF
>11|TRBV11-2
ASSSDRNQPQH
>16|TRBV27
ASSLSSRGGVNTGELF
>10|TRBV28
ASSFLQGGYT
>15|TRBV4-2
ASSPDAPVGGTGELF
>13|TRBV24-1
ATSAGTGGDEKLF
>14|TRBV5-1
ASSTSGSHSYNEQF
>11|TRBV30
AWSSQVQETQY
>10|TRBV6-6
ASRDSDNEQF
>12|TRBV10-2
ASSPGQPNYGYT
>14|TRBV4-1
ASSQPGTGINYGYT